This T cell receptor (beta chain) was obtained from a study of CD8 T cells in Susac syndrome. V trimming: 4 bases; J trimming: 5 bases; junction bases outside the gene matches: 9. The CDR3 is 14 amino acids. The germline CDR1 and CDR2 sequences are SGHRS and YFSETQ. Random hexamers were used to reverse transcribe about 0.45 to 1 ug of RNA. An immunoSEQ multiplex PCR amplified TCR beta CDR3 over 54 Vbeta and 13 Jbeta. TCRdb redid the calling of the immunoSEQ multiplex PCR reads with MiXCR, one entry per CDR3 protein. The sample lists 180,000 or so distinct CDR3 sequences; under 97% were seen once. The gene calls are TRBV5-1 and TRBJ2-7; 7 nucleotides match TRBD2. The receptor was derived from a human donor with multiple sclerosis. The sequenced material came from CD4+ T cells from PBMCs. CDR3 in amino acids: CASSAAGDQDEQYF. The CDR3 DNA is TGCGCCAGCAGCGCGGCGGGGGATCAGGACGAGCAGTACTTC.